This T cell receptor (beta chain) was identified during a study of type 1 regulatory T cells. Study in general: An in vitro protocol generated T-allo10, a Tr1-enriched, alloantigen-specific CD4 T cell product.

TCRdb passed the reads through MiXCR, listing each CDR3 protein once. The table records approximately 77,000 distinct CDR3 sequences, less than 25% of them present only once. With 0 bases removed from V and 2 bases from J, the gap between germline ends came to 10 bases. In germline, CDR1 is LGHNA, CDR2 YSLEER. The CDR3 totals 16 residues. This clonotype was observed a few times. What it binds is unknown. Study findings and constraints: Compared with non-Tr1 cells, Tr1 cells showed a narrower TCR repertoire.

The chain combines TRBV4-3 with TRBJ2-2; tentatively, D is TRBD2 (5 bases). This clonotype was sampled from a human donor in good health. Sequencing was done on a sample of cultured type 1 regulatory T (Tr1) cells, either the whole culture or a sorted fraction (not recorded which). The DNA for the CDR3 is TGCGCCAGCAGCCAAGAGGCGAGACTAAACACCGGGGAGCTGTTTTTT. Translating it yields CASSQEARLNTGELFF.